The rows below give T cell receptor beta chains drawn from one sample of a study of cytomegalovirus exposure and HLA in healthy donors. Here immunoSEQ multiplex PCR was the method, and the copy in TCRdb shows in-frame clones only, minus some. The table includes about 150,000 clones, about 68% detected once. The sequencing sample was made of PBMCs. The receptors here all came from a human donor in good health. Both conserved end residues are part of each CDR3. Fields, in order: clone size, J gene, D gene, V gene, CDR3 protein, CDR3 DNA. A D gene is named only where the DNA matches it firmly. Expanded clones are given a class, and other clones once, few, many or no size at all.

clone_size: once
j_call: TRBJ2-5
d_call: .
v_call: TRBV28
cdr3_aa: CASSLMQVKETQYF
cdr3_nt: TGTGCCAGCAGTTTGATGCAGGTTAAAGAGACCCAGTACTTC

clone_size: .
j_call: TRBJ2-3
d_call: .
v_call: TRBV21-1
cdr3_aa: CASSKALWGGTTDTQYF
cdr3_nt: TGTGCCAGCAGCAAAGCGCTTTGGGGGGGGACCACAGATACGCAGTATTTT

clone_size: .
j_call: TRBJ2-2
d_call: TRBD1
v_call: TRBV7-9
cdr3_aa: CASSFSGTGNTGELFF
cdr3_nt: TGTGCCAGCAGCTTCTCCGGGACAGGGAACACCGGGGAGCTGTTTTTT

clone_size: .
j_call: TRBJ2-7
d_call: TRBD2
v_call: TRBV5-1
cdr3_aa: CASSLGAGGSEQYF
cdr3_nt: TGCGCCAGCAGCTTGGGGGCGGGAGGGAGTGAGCAGTACTTC

clone_size: .
j_call: TRBJ2-5
d_call: TRBD2
v_call: TRBV19
cdr3_aa: CASSRATSGQETQYF
cdr3_nt: TGTGCCAGTAGTAGGGCAACTAGCGGCCAAGAGACCCAGTACTTC

clone_size: few
j_call: TRBJ2-7
d_call: TRBD2
v_call: TRBV5-1
cdr3_aa: CASSGGLAGGQTYEQYF
cdr3_nt: TGCGCCAGCAGCGGAGGACTAGCGGGAGGCCAAACCTACGAGCAGTACTTC

clone_size: .
j_call: TRBJ2-7
d_call: TRBD1
v_call: TRBV7-9
cdr3_aa: CASSSGTGRYEQYF
cdr3_nt: TGTGCCAGCAGCTCGGGGACAGGGAGGTACGAGCAGTACTTC

clone_size: .
j_call: TRBJ2-1
d_call: .
v_call: TRBV27
cdr3_aa: CASSLSGSTYNEQFF
cdr3_nt: TGTGCCAGCAGTTTAAGCGGGTCGACCTACAATGAGCAGTTCTTC

clone_size: .
j_call: TRBJ2-7
d_call: TRBD2
v_call: TRBV7-6
cdr3_aa: CASSLGGGNGYEQYF
cdr3_nt: TGTGCCAGCAGCTTAGGCGGGGGAAACGGCTACGAGCAGTACTTC

clone_size: once
j_call: TRBJ2-3
d_call: TRBD1
v_call: TRBV28
cdr3_aa: CASKTGAGSTDTQYF
cdr3_nt: TGTGCCAGCAAGACAGGGGCGGGGAGCACAGATACGCAGTATTTT

clone_size: .
j_call: TRBJ1-2
d_call: TRBD1
v_call: TRBV29-1
cdr3_aa: CSVTPPGTGDNYGYTF
cdr3_nt: TGCAGCGTTACCCCCCCCGGGACAGGGGATAACTATGGCTACACCTTC

clone_size: .
j_call: TRBJ1-4
d_call: .
v_call: TRBV6-1
cdr3_aa: CASTPGGTDEKLFF
cdr3_nt: TGTGCCAGCACTCCCGGAGGCACCGATGAAAAACTGTTTTTT

clone_size: .
j_call: TRBJ1-1
d_call: .
v_call: TRBV28
cdr3_aa: CASSLPTGSGMAEAFF
cdr3_nt: TGTGCCAGCAGCCTCCCGACAGGCTCGGGTATGGCTGAAGCTTTCTTT